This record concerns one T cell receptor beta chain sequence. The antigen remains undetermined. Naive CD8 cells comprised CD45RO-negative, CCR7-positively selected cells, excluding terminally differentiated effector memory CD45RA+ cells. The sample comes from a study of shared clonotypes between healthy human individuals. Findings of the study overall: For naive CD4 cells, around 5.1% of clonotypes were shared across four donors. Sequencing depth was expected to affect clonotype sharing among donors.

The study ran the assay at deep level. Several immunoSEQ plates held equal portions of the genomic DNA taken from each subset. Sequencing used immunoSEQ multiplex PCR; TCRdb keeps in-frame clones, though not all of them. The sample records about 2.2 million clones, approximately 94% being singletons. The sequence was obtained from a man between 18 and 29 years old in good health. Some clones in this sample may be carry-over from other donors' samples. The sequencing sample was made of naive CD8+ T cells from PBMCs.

The CDR3 region is CAVVNTEAFF. The CDR3 region has the DNA TGTGCCGTCGTGAACACTGAAGCTTTCTTT. The chain employs TRBV6-1 and TRBJ1-1, with D unclear. V dropped 11 bases and J dropped 0 bases, with 4 bases sitting between them. CDR1 is MNHNS and CDR2 is SASEGT in the germline V gene. The CDR3 contains 10 residues.